A selection of T cell receptor beta chains follows, all from one sample in a study of cytomegalovirus exposure and HLA in healthy donors. Method: immunoSEQ multiplex PCR; TCRdb's copy keeps in-frame clones and lacks some. The sample has fewer than 200,000 clones, about 90% seen once. Sequencing input: PBMCs. These receptors were taken from a girl less than two years old in good health and CMV-seronegative. The CDR3 runs from the conserved cysteine through the conserved F or W. Fields, in order: V gene, J gene, D gene, clone size, CDR3 DNA, CDR3 protein. A D gene is named only where the DNA matches it firmly. A clone size is listed for some rows: how often the clone was seen (once, few, many), or a class if it is expanded.

TRBV25-1	TRBJ2-7	TRBD1	-	TGTGCCAGCAGTAATACGGGACAGGGGGCATACGAGCAGTACTTC	CASSNTGQGAYEQYF
TRBV7-6	TRBJ2-1	TRBD2	-	TGTGCCAGCAGCTTAGAGTACGGGAGGGCCTCCTACAATGAGCAGTTCTTC	CASSLEYGRASYNEQFF
TRBV7-3	TRBJ1-1	TRBD1	-	TGTGCCAGCAGCTGGGACAGGGTCACTGAAGCTTTCTTT	CASSWDRVTEAFF
TRBV7-2	TRBJ2-3	TRBD2	once	TGTGCCAGCAGCTGGGGGACTAGCGGGAGTGGGGGAGATACGCAGTATTTT	CASSWGTSGSGGDTQYF
TRBV6-1	TRBJ2-5	-	-	TGTGCCGGTAACAGCGGAGACCAACAAGAGACCCAGTACTTC	CAGNSGDQQETQYF
TRBV6-6	TRBJ2-1	TRBD2	-	TGTGCCAGCAGCCTTAGCGGGAGGGGTTGGAATGAGCAGTTCTTC	CASSLSGRGWNEQFF
TRBV4-2	TRBJ1-1	TRBD1	few	TGTGCCAGCAGCCAACTAGGGGGCCCCAAGAACACTGAAGCTTTCTTT	CASSQLGGPKNTEAFF
TRBV30	TRBJ1-5	TRBD1	-	TGTGCCTGGAGTTCTTCAAGGACAGGGGGAACGTTCTATAGCAATCAGCCCCAGCATTTT	CAWSSSRTGGTFYSNQPQHF
TRBV30	TRBJ2-3	TRBD2	-	TGTGCCTGGAGTTCTAGCGGGTTCACAGATACGCAGTATTTT	CAWSSSGFTDTQYF
TRBV6-4	TRBJ1-4	TRBD1	-	TGTGCCAGCAGTGAAGACAGGGGACGGAGGGGAAAACTGTTTTTT	CASSEDRGRRGKLFF